The 11 T cell receptor beta chains in this list originate from one sample, sequenced in a study of blood T cell repertoires in COVID-19. Measured with immunoSEQ multiplex PCR; TCRdb has only the in-frame clones, and not every one. The sample comprises about 130,000 clones, approximately 78% of which are singletons, and 5% to 6.5% rests with the top ten. The sample consisted of PBMCs or T cells enriched from blood (not recorded which). These receptors originate from a woman in her fifties or sixties who had recovered from COVID-19.

The rearrangement joins TRBV7-9 to TRBJ1-2; 7 nucleotides align to TRBD1. The germline V gene encodes CDR1 SEHNR and CDR2 FQNEAQ (reference sequence). The CDR3 contains 14 residues. V dropped 5 bases and J dropped 4; count of bases not matched to a gene: 7. As DNA, the CDR3 is TGTGCCAGCAGCCAAGACAGGGTTGGCTATGGCTACACCTTC. Its protein product is CASSQDRVGYGYTF. Drawing the rest from reference TRBV7-9 and TRBJ1-2, the complete variable domain is DTGVSQNPRHKITKRGQNVTFRCDPISEHNRLYWYRQTLGQGPEFLTYFQNEAQLEKSRLLSDRFSAERPKGSFSTLEIQRTEQGDSAMYLCASSQDRVGYGYTFGSGTRLTVV.

This clone has a single count. The genes are TRBV7-2 and TRBJ2-3; D not certain. There are 12 residues in the CDR3. From germline, CDR1 is SGHTA and CDR2 FQGNSA. V was cut by 5 bases and J by 2 bases, with 5 bases left in between. Here the CDR3 DNA reads TGTGCCAGCAGCCCAAACACAGATACGCAGTATTTT. This encodes CASSPNTDTQYF.

The genes are TRBV6-5 and TRBJ2-7, with 9 bases identical to TRBD1. Germline trimming cut 5 bases from V and 7 bases from J; bases unmatched to any gene: 6. Germline CDR1 reads MNHEY; CDR2 reads SVGAGI. CDR3 length: 13 residues. The CDR3 is CASSPGTGLEQYV. In DNA form, the CDR3 reads TGTGCCAGCAGTCCCGGGACAGGGTTGGAGCAGTACGTC.

The J gene is TRBJ1-3, the V gene TRBV7-9, with a tentative D call TRBD1 (5 bases). The CDR3 has 16 residues. Germline CDR1 reads SEHNR; CDR2 reads FQNEAQ (reference sequence). V gave up 0 bases and J gave up 0 bases, with 9 bases separating them. CDR3 protein: CASSLATAFSGNTIYF. In DNA, the CDR3 is TGTGCCAGCAGCTTAGCGACAGCCTTCTCTGGAAACACCATATATTTT.

Comment on this clone: Other DNA sequences within the sample encode an identical CDR3. The rearrangement uses TRBV7-9 and TRBJ1-5; no reliable D call. Trimming shortened V by 5 bases and J by 3 bases, and 5 bases separated the two germline ends. The CDR3 is 12 residues long. Germline V gives CDR1 SEHNR, CDR2 FQNEAQ (reference sequence). Here the CDR3 reads CASSLPNQPQHF. CDR3 in DNA: TGTGCCAGCAGCCTCCCCAATCAGCCCCAGCATTTT.

V is TRBV5-4 and J is TRBJ2-7, with D maybe TRBD2 (5 bases). Trimming shortened V by 3 bases and J by 7 bases, and 11 bases separated the two germline ends. Germline V gene sequence: CDR1 SGHNT, CDR2 YYREEE (reference sequence). This CDR3 has 12 amino acids. CDR3 loop: CASSSPGWEQYF. CDR3 DNA: TGTGCCAGCAGCTCCCCGGGATGGGAGCAGTACTTC.

The chain joins TRBV27 to TRBJ2-5, with TRBD1 as a possible D gene (5 bases). This CDR3 contains 14 residues. Germline assignment: CDR1 MNHEY and CDR2 SMNVEV (reference sequence). V lost 5 bases and J lost 1, with 11 bases in between. The CDR3 nucleotides are TGTGCCAGCAGTCCACGACAGCTCCAAGAGACCCAGTACTTC. Protein sequence: CASSPRQLQETQYF.

The V and J genes are TRBV28 and TRBJ1-6; 9 nucleotides align to TRBD1. CDR3 length: 15 amino acids. Germline loops: CDR1 MDHEN, CDR2 SYDVKM. With V trimmed by 5 bases and J by 9 bases, 8 bases remained unmatched. The CDR3: CASSLQGALVSPLHF. CDR3 in DNA: TGTGCCAGCAGTCTACAGGGGGCTCTAGTTTCACCCCTCCACTTT.

CDR3 amino acids: CASSPLGGEGNQPQHF. The CDR3 bases are TGTGCCAGCAGTCCCCTTGGCGGTGAGGGCAATCAGCCCCAGCATTTT. The V call is TRBV28, the J call TRBJ1-5; D unresolved. Germline V gives CDR1 MDHEN, CDR2 SYDVKM. The V end lost 5 bases, the J end lost 2 bases, and 16 bases lay between the germline ends. CDR3 length equals 16 residues.

With regard to this clone: Other DNA sequences in this sample translate to the same CDR3. V and J are TRBV12-3 or TRBV12-4 and TRBJ1-5; D gene unclear. With 2 bases removed from V and 4 bases from J, the gap between germline ends came to 3 bases. CDR3 length equals 12 residues. Here the CDR3 DNA reads TGTGCCAGCAGTTTACAAAATCAGCCCCAGCATTTT. This sequence encodes CASSLQNQPQHF.

This chain links TRBV18 with TRBJ1-1; no clear D gene. With 2 bases removed from V and 1 base from J, the gap between germline ends came to 14 bases. Germline loops: CDR1 KGHSH, CDR2 LQKENI. This CDR3 is 16 amino acids long. This chain's CDR3 is CASSPIPYMSNTEAFF. CDR3 DNA: TGTGCCAGCTCACCAATTCCATACATGTCGAACACTGAAGCTTTCTTT.